This entry lists 13 T cell receptor beta chains sequenced from one sample in a study of shared clonotypes between healthy human individuals. The repertoire was sequenced with immunoSEQ multiplex PCR; TCRdb's copy has only in-frame clones and lacks some. Counted here are over a million clones, approximately 98.5% occurring once; the ten biggest clones make up 0.36%. Sequencing was carried out using naive CD4+ T cells sorted from blood. Subset of the sample: CD45RA+ positively selected. The source of these receptors is a man between 25 and 39 years old in good health.

The chain uses TRBV9 and TRBJ2-3; 7 bases map to TRBD1. Germline-derived CDR1 and CDR2 are SGDLS and YYNGEE. The CDR3 consists of 14 residues. V dropped 4 bases and J dropped 3; count of bases not matched to a gene: 5. The CDR3 region has the DNA TGTGCCAGCAGCTCCCGGGACAGAACAGATACGCAGTATTTT. Amino acids: CASSSRDRTDTQYF.

A remark on this clone: Other DNA variants within this sample encode the same CDR3. The gene calls are TRBV9 and TRBJ1-3; D unclear. Germline V gene sequence: CDR1 SGDLS, CDR2 YYNGEE. V was trimmed by 0 bases and J by 1 base, leaving 8 bases between them. CDR3 size: 15 residues. This CDR3 reads CASSVGRSSGNTIYF. The CDR3 bases are TGTGCCAGCAGCGTAGGCAGATCTTCTGGAAACACCATATATTTT.

The rearrangement joins TRBV10-2 to TRBJ2-5; D gene uncertain. The CDR3 totals 14 residues. Germline-derived CDR1 and CDR2 are WSHSY and SAAADI. Deletions cut 4 bases from V and 5 bases from J, with 14 bases between. The CDR3 bases are TGCGCCAGCAGTGTTAGAACTGCCGGGGAGACCCAGTACTTC. It encodes CASSVRTAGETQYF.

The V and J genes are TRBV10-3 and TRBJ2-2, with TRBD1 identical over 8 bases. J gave up 6 bases and V 4 bases, and 4 bases lay outside the gene matches. The CDR3 contains 14 residues. CDR1 and CDR2 from the germline V gene are ENHRY and SYGVKD. CDR3: CAISGDRGSGELFF. The CDR3 nucleotides are TGTGCCATCAGTGGCGACAGGGGTTCCGGGGAGCTGTTTTTT.

The chain is built from TRBV9 and TRBJ2-7; 10 positions agree with TRBD1. J gave up 2 bases and V 4 bases, and 3 bases lay outside the gene matches. This CDR3 contains 14 residues. Germline loops: CDR1 SGDLS, CDR2 YYNGEE. CDR3 nucleotide sequence: TGTGCCAGCAGCAAGGACAGGGGGGCCTACGAGCAGTACTTC. It codes for CASSKDRGAYEQYF.

The V gene is TRBV4-2, the J gene TRBJ2-2; D is possibly TRBD2 (5 bases). The CDR3 is 17 residues long. V lost 0 bases and J lost 10, with 21 bases in between. Per the germline V gene, CDR1 is LGHNA and CDR2 is YNFKEQ. CDR3 in amino acids: CASSQDLFIGLSMELFF. Written as DNA, the CDR3 is TGTGCCAGCAGCCAAGATCTTTTTATTGGACTGTCGATGGAGCTGTTTTTT.

V and J are TRBV19 and TRBJ1-2, with D perhaps TRBD1 (6 bases). V lost 6 bases and J 5 bases, leaving 13 bases between the germline ends. The CDR3 is 13 amino acids. CDR1 is LNHDA and CDR2 is SQIVND in the germline V gene (reference sequence). The CDR3 protein is CASSQDRQYGYTF. The DNA for the CDR3 is TGTGCCAGTAGCCAGGACAGACAGTATGGCTACACCTTC.

This chain connects TRBV7-2 to TRBJ1-2; tentatively, D is TRBD1 (6 bases). This CDR3 has 18 residues. Germline CDR1 reads SGHTA; CDR2 reads FQGNSA. The V end was cut by 4 bases, the J end by 4 bases, with 25 bases between. The CDR3 nucleotides read TGTGCCAGCAGCTCTAACCCGCTTTCCAGGGGCGATGTCTATGGCTACACCTTC. It encodes CASSSNPLSRGDVYGYTF.

V gene TRBV7-2 combines with J gene TRBJ2-1; D tentatively reads TRBD1 or TRBD2 (5 bases each). The CDR3 is made up of 16 amino acids. V was pared by 4 bases and J by 5 bases, with 18 bases between. Germline CDR1 and CDR2: SGHTA and FQGNSA. CDR3 nucleotides: TGTGCCAGCAGCTCCCGAGGGGTCCTCTCTCACAATGAGCAGTTCTTC. It is translated as CASSSRGVLSHNEQFF.

Here the CDR3 reads CASNRDPANYGYTF. The CDR3 region has the DNA TGCGCCAGCAACAGGGACCCAGCTAACTATGGCTACACCTTC. The chain combines TRBV5-1 with TRBJ1-2, with TRBD1 as a possible D gene (6 bases). Germline CDR1 reads SGHRS; CDR2 reads YFSETQ. Trimming pared 6 bases from V and 0 bases from J, leaving 12 bases between. The CDR3 is 14 residues long.

The gene calls are TRBV5-4 and TRBJ1-1; maybe TRBD1 (6 bases). Germline V gene sequence: CDR1 SGHNT, CDR2 YYREEE (reference sequence). V lost 5 bases to trimming and J lost 4 bases, with 18 bases between them. The CDR3 runs to 15 residues. CDR3 DNA sequence: TGTGCCAGCAGAAAGGGGGGGGGCGGAAGCACTGAAGCTTTCTTT. This sequence encodes CASRKGGGGSTEAFF.

CDR3 amino acids: CASSPEVRVQLFF. The CDR3 nucleotides are TGTGCCAGCAGCCCGGAGGTGAGGGTGCAACTGTTTTTT. J is TRBJ1-4 and V is TRBV7-9, with D uncertain. The CDR3 has 13 residues. Germline assignment: CDR1 SEHNR and CDR2 FQNEAQ (reference sequence). V lost 5 bases and J 12 bases, leaving 16 bases between the germline ends.

V gene TRBV19 combines with J gene TRBJ2-3, with 14 bases identical to TRBD2. From germline, CDR1 is LNHDA and CDR2 SQIVND (reference sequence). This CDR3 has 20 residues. V lost 5 bases, J lost 3 bases, and 16 bases stayed unmatched. In DNA, the CDR3 is TGTGCCAGTAGTGATTTCCCCGGGACTAGCGGGAGATTCGTGACAGATACGCAGTATTTT. It codes for CASSDFPGTSGRFVTDTQYF.